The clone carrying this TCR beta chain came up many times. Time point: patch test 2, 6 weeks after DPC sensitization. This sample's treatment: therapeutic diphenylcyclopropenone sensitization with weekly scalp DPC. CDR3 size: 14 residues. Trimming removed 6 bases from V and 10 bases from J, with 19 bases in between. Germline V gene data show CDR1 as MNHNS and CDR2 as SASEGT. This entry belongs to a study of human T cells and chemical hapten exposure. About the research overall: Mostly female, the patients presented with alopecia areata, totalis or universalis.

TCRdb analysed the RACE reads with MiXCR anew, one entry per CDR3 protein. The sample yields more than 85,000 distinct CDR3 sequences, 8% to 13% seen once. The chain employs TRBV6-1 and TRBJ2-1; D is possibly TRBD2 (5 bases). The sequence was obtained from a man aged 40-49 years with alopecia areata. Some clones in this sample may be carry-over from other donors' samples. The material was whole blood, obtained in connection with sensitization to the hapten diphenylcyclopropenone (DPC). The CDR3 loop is CASRFKLLGGEQFF. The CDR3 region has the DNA TGTGCCAGCAGATTTAAGCTCCTTGGCGGGGAGCAGTTCTTC.